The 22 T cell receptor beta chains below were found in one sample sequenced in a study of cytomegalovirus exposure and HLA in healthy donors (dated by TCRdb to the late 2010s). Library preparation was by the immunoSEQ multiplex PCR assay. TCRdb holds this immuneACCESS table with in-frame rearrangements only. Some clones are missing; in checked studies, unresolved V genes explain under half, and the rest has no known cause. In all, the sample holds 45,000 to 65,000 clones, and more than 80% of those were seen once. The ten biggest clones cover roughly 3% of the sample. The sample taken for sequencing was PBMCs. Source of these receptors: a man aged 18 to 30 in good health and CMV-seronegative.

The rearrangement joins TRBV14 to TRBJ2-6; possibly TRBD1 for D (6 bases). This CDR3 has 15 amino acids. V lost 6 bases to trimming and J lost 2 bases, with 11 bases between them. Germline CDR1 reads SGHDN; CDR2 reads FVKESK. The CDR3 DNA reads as TGTGCCAGCAGAATTACAGGGCCTGGGGCCAACGTCCTGACTTTC. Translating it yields CASRITGPGANVLTF.

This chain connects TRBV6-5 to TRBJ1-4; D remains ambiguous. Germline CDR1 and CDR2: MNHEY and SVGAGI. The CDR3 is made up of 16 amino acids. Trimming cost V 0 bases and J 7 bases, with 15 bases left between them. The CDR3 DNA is TGTGCCAGCAGTTACTCACGGAGAGAAGGTGGTGAAAAACTGTTTTTT. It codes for CASSYSRREGGEKLFF.

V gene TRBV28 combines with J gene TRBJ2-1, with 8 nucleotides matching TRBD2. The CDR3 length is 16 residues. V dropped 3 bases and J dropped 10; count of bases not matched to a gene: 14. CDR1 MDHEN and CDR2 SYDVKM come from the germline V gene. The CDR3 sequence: CASSFYGRALLPEQFF. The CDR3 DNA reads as TGTGCCAGCAGTTTTTACGGGAGGGCCTTATTACCGGAGCAGTTCTTC.

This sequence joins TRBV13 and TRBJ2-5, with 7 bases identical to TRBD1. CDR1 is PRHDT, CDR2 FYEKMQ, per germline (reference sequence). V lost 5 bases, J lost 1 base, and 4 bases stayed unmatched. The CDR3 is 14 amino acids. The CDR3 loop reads CASSAGTAQETQYF. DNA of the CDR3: TGTGCCAGCAGCGCCGGGACAGCCCAAGAGACCCAGTACTTC.

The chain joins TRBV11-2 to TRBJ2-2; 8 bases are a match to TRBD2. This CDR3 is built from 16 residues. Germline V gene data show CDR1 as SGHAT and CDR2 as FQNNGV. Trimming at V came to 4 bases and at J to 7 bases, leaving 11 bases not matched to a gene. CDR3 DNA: TGTGCCAGCAGCTCGTTTACGGGAGGGCCAGTCGGGGAGCTGTTTTTT. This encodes CASSSFTGGPVGELFF.

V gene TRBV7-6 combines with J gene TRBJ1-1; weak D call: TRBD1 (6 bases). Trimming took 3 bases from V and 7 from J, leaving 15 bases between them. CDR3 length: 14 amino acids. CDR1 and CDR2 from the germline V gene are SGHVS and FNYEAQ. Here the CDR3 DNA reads TGTGCCAGCAGCTTTTTGGACAGCGGAGGTGAAGCTTTCTTT. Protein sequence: CASSFLDSGGEAFF.

The CDR3 DNA reads TGTGCCACCACCCTCTCGACAGACCACAATGAGCAGTTCTTC. Protein product: CATTLSTDHNEQFF. This chain connects TRBV15 to TRBJ2-1, with D perhaps TRBD1 (5 bases). Germline CDR1 is LNHNV and CDR2 is YYDKDF (reference sequence). The CDR3 runs to 14 residues. V gave up 7 bases and J gave up 5 bases, with 15 bases separating them.

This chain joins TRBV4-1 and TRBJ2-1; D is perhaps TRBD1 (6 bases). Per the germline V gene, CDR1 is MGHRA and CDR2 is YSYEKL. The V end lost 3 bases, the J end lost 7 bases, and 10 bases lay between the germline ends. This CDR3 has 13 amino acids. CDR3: CASSHLQGNEQFF. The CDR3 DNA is TGCGCCAGCAGCCATCTACAGGGTAATGAGCAGTTCTTC.

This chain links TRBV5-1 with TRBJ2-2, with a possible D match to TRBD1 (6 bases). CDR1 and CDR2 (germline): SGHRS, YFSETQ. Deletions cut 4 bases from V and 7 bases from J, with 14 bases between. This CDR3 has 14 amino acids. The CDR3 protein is CASSQYRDNGELFF. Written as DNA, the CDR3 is TGCGCCAGCAGCCAATACAGGGATAACGGGGAGCTGTTTTTT.

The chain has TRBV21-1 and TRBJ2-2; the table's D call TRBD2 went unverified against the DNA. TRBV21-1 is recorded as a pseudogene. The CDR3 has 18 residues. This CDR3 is CASSNPGAPKRNTGELFF. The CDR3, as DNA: TGTGCCAGCAGCAACCCGGGAGCCCCAAAAAGGAACACCGGGGAGCTGTTTTTT.

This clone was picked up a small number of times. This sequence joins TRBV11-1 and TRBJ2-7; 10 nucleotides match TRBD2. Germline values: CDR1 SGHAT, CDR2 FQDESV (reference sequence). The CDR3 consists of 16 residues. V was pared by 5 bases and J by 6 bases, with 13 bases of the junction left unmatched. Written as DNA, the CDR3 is TGTGCCAGCAGCCCATTTCCGGGACTAGCGTCTAGCGAGCAGTACTTC. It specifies CASSPFPGLASSEQYF.

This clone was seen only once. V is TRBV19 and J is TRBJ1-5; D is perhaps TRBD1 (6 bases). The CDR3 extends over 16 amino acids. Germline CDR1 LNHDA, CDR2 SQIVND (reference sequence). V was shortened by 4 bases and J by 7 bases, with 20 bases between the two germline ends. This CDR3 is CASSSRQVGFQQPQHF. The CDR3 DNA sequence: TGTGCCAGTAGTAGTAGACAGGTCGGGTTTCAACAGCCCCAGCATTTT.

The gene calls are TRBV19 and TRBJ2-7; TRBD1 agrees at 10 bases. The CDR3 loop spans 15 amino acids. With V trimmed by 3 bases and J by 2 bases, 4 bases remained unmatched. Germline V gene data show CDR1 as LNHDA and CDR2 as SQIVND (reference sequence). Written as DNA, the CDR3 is TGTGCCAGTAGTATGGACAGGGGGATGGCCTACGAGCAGTACTTC. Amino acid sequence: CASSMDRGMAYEQYF.

In DNA, the CDR3 is TGTGCCAGCAGTTCCCCCGGGACAGGGACTTACAATGAGCAGTTCTTC. Translation gives CASSSPGTGTYNEQFF. The gene calls are TRBV28 and TRBJ2-1, with 9 bases identical to TRBD1. J gave up 4 bases and V 4 bases, and 8 bases lay outside the gene matches. The CDR3 totals 16 residues. Germline V gene lookup returns CDR1 MDHEN and CDR2 SYDVKM.

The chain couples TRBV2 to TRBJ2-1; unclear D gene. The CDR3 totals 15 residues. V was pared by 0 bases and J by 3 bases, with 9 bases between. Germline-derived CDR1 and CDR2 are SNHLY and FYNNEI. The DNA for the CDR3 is TGTGCCAGCAGTGAAGCCCAGACTGTCTACAATGAGCAGTTCTTC. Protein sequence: CASSEAQTVYNEQFF.

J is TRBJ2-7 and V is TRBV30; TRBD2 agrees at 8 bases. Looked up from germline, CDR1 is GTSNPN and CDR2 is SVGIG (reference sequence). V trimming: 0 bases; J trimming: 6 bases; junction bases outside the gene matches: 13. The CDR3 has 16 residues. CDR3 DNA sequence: TGTGCCTGGAGTGTACCGAGGCGCTGGCGGGAGGTCGAGCAGTACTTC. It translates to CAWSVPRRWREVEQYF.

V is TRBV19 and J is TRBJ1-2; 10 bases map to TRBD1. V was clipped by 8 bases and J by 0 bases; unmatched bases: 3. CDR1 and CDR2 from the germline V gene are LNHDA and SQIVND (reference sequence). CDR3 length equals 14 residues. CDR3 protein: CASGQGGANYGYTF. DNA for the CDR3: TGTGCCAGTGGACAGGGGGGGGCTAACTATGGCTACACCTTC.

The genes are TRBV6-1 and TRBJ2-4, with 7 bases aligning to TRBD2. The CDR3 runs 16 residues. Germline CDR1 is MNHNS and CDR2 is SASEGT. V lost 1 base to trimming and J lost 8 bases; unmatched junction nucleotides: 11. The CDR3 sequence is CASSEGWRGSGYIQYF. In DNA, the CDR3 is TGTGCCAGCAGTGAAGGCTGGCGCGGGAGTGGGTACATTCAGTACTTC.

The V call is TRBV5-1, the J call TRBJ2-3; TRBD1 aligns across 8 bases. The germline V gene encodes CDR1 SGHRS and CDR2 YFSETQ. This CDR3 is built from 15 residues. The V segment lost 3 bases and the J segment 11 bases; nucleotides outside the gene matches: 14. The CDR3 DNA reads TGCGCCAGCAGCTCGGGGAGCTTAGACAGGGGCGAGCAGTATTTT. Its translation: CASSSGSLDRGEQYF.

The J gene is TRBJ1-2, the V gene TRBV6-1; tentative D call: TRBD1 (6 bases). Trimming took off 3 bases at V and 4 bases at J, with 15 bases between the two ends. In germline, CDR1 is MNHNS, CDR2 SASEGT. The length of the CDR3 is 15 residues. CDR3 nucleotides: TGTGCCAGCAGTGATGGATGGGGGCGCGTCTATGGCTACACCTTC. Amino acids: CASSDGWGRVYGYTF.

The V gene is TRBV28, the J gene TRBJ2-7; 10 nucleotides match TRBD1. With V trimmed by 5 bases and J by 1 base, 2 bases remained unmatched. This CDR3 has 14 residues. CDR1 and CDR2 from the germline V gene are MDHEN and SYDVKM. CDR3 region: CASSKDRGSYEQYF. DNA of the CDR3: TGTGCCAGCAGTAAGGACAGGGGGTCCTACGAGCAGTACTTC.

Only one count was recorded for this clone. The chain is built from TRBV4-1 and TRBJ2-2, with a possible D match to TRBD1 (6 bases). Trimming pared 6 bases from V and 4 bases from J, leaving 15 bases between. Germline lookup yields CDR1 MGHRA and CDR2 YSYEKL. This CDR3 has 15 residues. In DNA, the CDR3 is TGCGCCAGCAGGAGGGACATTCGGGGCACCGGGGAGCTGTTTTTT. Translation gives CASRRDIRGTGELFF.